This is a list of T cell receptor beta chains from one sample in a study of T-cell memory formation after mild COVID-19. Using its own MiXCR run on the 5' RACE reads, TCRdb lists one record per CDR3 protein. The table has about 120,000 distinct CDR3 sequences, about a fifth seen once. Sequencing was carried out using PBMCs or a T cell subset sorted from them (not recorded which). The receptors derive from a man aged 18 to 30 who had mild COVID-19 (a few samples of this study predate the infection). Cell type and time point are not known. Both conserved end residues are part of each CDR3. D genes are given only for firm matches. Not every row has a clone size; where given, it reads once, few, many or a size class.

clone size,J gene,V gene,D gene,CDR3 DNA,CDR3 protein
-,TRBJ1-1,TRBV7-8,-,TGTGCCAGCAGCTCGAGGACAGACAGCCCTGAAGCTTTCTTT,CASSSRTDSPEAFF
-,TRBJ1-1,TRBV29-1,-,TGCAGCGCCCTGATGATCGGGGAAGCTTTCTTT,CSALMIGEAFF
few,TRBJ2-1,TRBV11-2,-,TGTGCCAGCAGCCCGTGGGACGGATCCTCCTACAATGAGCAGTTCTTC,CASSPWDGSSYNEQFF
few,TRBJ2-4,TRBV11-2,-,TGTGCCAGCAGCTCAAGCGGGCGTCGGTACATTCAGTACTTC,CASSSSGRRYIQYF
-,TRBJ2-1,TRBV7-7,-,TGTGCCAGCAGCCAAGGGGACATTGGAGATGAGCAGTTCTTC,CASSQGDIGDEQFF
-,TRBJ2-7,TRBV4-1,TRBD1,TGCGCCAGCAGCCACACCGGGACAGGGAACGAGCAGTACTTC,CASSHTGTGNEQYF
-,TRBJ2-1,TRBV6-5,-,TGTGCCAGCAGTAGTGGGAATGAGCAGTTCTTC,CASSSGNEQFF
-,TRBJ2-5,TRBV29-1,-,TGCAGCGTTGAACACCAGTCAGAGACCCAGTACTTC,CSVEHQSETQYF
-,TRBJ1-5,TRBV6-2/TRBV6-3,-,TGTGCCAGCAGTTACTCGACAGGTTATAGCAATCAGCCCCAGCATTTT,CASSYSTGYSNQPQHF
few,TRBJ2-7,TRBV7-8,TRBD1,TGTGCCAGCAGCTTGGGACAGAGTCCCTACGAGCAGTACTTC,CASSLGQSPYEQYF
-,TRBJ1-4,TRBV4-1,-,TGCGCCAGCAGCCAAGAAGAAGGACAGCCTAATGAAAAACTGTTTTTT,CASSQEEGQPNEKLFF
few,TRBJ2-2,TRBV4-1,-,TGCGCCAGCAGCCAAGACACCCTCGGGACCGGGGAGCTGTTTTTT,CASSQDTLGTGELFF
-,TRBJ2-1,TRBV12-3/TRBV12-4,-,TGTGCCAGCAGTTTTGAGGCCACCGCAAATGAGCAGTTCTTC,CASSFEATANEQFF
-,TRBJ2-7,TRBV18,TRBD1,TGTGCCAGCTCACCAACCGGGACAGGTTACGAGCAGTACTTC,CASSPTGTGYEQYF
many,TRBJ2-1,TRBV6-4,TRBD2,TGTGCCAGCAGTCCGACTAGCGGGGAGTACAATGAGCAGTTCTTC,CASSPTSGEYNEQFF
few,TRBJ1-3,TRBV7-4,TRBD1,TGTGCCAGCAGCCCTCGGACAGGGGGCCCCTTTTTT,CASSPRTGGPFF
-,TRBJ1-2,TRBV6-5,-,TGTGCCAGCAGTTACTCCGGGAACCTTAACTATGGCTACACCTTC,CASSYSGNLNYGYTF
-,TRBJ2-1,TRBV27,-,TGTGCCAGCAGTTTAATCGCAGGACGCAATGAGCAGTTCTTC,CASSLIAGRNEQFF
-,TRBJ2-5,TRBV4-1,-,TGCGCCAGCAGCCAATCAGGGGCGCTGAGTCAAGAGACCCAGTACTTC,CASSQSGALSQETQYF
-,TRBJ1-4,TRBV6-5,-,TGTGCCAGCAGTTACCAGGTCAGGACAGATCCTGAAAAACTGTTTTTT,CASSYQVRTDPEKLFF
once,TRBJ2-1,TRBV7-9,-,TGTGCCAGCAGCTTGTTGACTATGGAATTTGCGCGGGAGCAGTTCTTC,CASSLLTMEFAREQFF
few,TRBJ1-1,TRBV5-1,-,TGCGCCAGCAGCTCGGGGGCGATGAACACTGAAGCTTTCTTT,CASSSGAMNTEAFF
-,TRBJ2-2,TRBV7-3,-,TGTGCCAGCAGCTTATACGGAAGGACCGGGGAGCTGTTTTTT,CASSLYGRTGELFF
-,TRBJ2-4,TRBV18,-,TGTGCCAGCTCACCAGGGGAGTACCCCCTGGCCAAAAACATTCAGTACTTC,CASSPGEYPLAKNIQYF
-,TRBJ1-1,TRBV6-5,-,TGTGCCAGCAGGGGGTCGGGTACTGAAGCTTTCTTT,CASRGSGTEAFF
-,TRBJ2-7,TRBV7-9,-,TGTGCCAGCAGCTTAGGGGTTCCCTCCTACGAGCAGTACTTC,CASSLGVPSYEQYF
-,TRBJ2-5,TRBV7-9,TRBD1,TGTGCCAGCAGCTCAGTTAGGACGACAGGGGGAGAGACCCAGTACTTC,CASSSVRTTGGETQYF
-,TRBJ1-5,TRBV7-8,-,TGTGCCAGCAGCCTCCGGACTACGGCCCAGCCCCAGCATTTT,CASSLRTTAQPQHF
-,TRBJ2-1,TRBV4-3,TRBD2,TGCGCCAGCAGCCAATCTATGTTTAGCGGGGGGTCGGATGAGCAGTTCTTC,CASSQSMFSGGSDEQFF
-,TRBJ1-1,TRBV4-3,-,TGCGCCAGCAGCCGACGAGGGATGAACACTGAAGCTTTCTTT,CASSRRGMNTEAFF
few,TRBJ2-3,TRBV27,TRBD2,TGTGCCAGCAGGGGACTAGCGGGGACTAGCACAGATACGCAGTATTTT,CASRGLAGTSTDTQYF
-,TRBJ2-3,TRBV7-9,-,TGTGCCAGCAGCGCCCCTAGCACAGATACGCAGTATTTT,CASSAPSTDTQYF
-,TRBJ2-5,TRBV4-3,-,TGCGCCAGCAGCCAAGATCTGGGGACCCAGTACTTC,CASSQDLGTQYF
few,TRBJ1-5,TRBV20-1,-,TGCAGTGCTGGGACCGTCCAGCATTTT,CSAGTVQHF
few,TRBJ2-3,TRBV20-1,TRBD1,TGCAGCGGGTGGGAACCTACAGGGGACAGCACAGATACGCAGTATTTT,CSGWEPTGDSTDTQYF
many,TRBJ2-5,TRBV6-5,TRBD2,TGTGCCAGCAGTTACAGCGGGGGGGGGGAGACCCAGTACTTC,CASSYSGGGETQYF
-,TRBJ2-3,TRBV7-9,-,TGTGCCAGCAGCCTCCCCGCGGGGCCCATTGATACGCAGTATTTT,CASSLPAGPIDTQYF
-,TRBJ2-7,TRBV5-4,-,TGTGCCAGCCGTCGACTGGGGGACGAGCAGTACTTC,CASRRLGDEQYF
-,TRBJ1-2,TRBV14,TRBD1,TGTGCCAGCAGCCCCCTCTTCGGCAGGGGGCTTGGCTACACCTTC,CASSPLFGRGLGYTF
-,TRBJ2-6,TRBV27,-,TGTGCCAGCACAATGAACGGGTTGGATGGGGCCAACGTCCTGACTTTC,CASTMNGLDGANVLTF
few,TRBJ1-6,TRBV27,-,TGTGCCAGCAGTTTCGGACAAGAGAATTCACCCCTCCACTTT,CASSFGQENSPLHF
-,TRBJ2-1,TRBV6-5,TRBD2,TGTGCCAGCAGTTACTCCGGGACTAGCGGGGTTGAGCAGTTCTTC,CASSYSGTSGVEQFF
once,TRBJ1-2,TRBV7-2,TRBD1,TGTGCCAGCAGCTTCCCAGGGGGAAGATATGGCTACACCTTC,CASSFPGGRYGYTF
-,TRBJ2-7,TRBV30,-,TGTGCCTGGAGTGAGGGACTGGGCTCCTACGAGCAGTACTTC,CAWSEGLGSYEQYF
few,TRBJ1-2,TRBV6-1,TRBD1,TGTGCCAGCAGTCGGGACAGGGGCTACTATGGCTACACCTTC,CASSRDRGYYGYTF
few,TRBJ2-3,TRBV18,-,TGTGCCAGCTCACCACCACTAACGCAGGATACGCAGTATTTT,CASSPPLTQDTQYF
few,TRBJ2-3,TRBV10-1,TRBD2,TGCGCCAGCAGTCCGACTAGCGGGGGGGAAAAGGATACGCAGTATTTT,CASSPTSGGEKDTQYF
-,TRBJ2-5,TRBV4-3,-,TGCGCCAGCAGCCAACCCCCCGGACGGGGGCCCCGCCAAGAGACCCAGTACTTC,CASSQPPGRGPRQETQYF
few,TRBJ1-1,TRBV4-1,-,TGCGCCAGCAGCCAAGTCCTGAACACTGAAGCTTTCTTT,CASSQVLNTEAFF
few,TRBJ2-7,TRBV4-3,TRBD1,TGCGCCAGCAGCCATAACAGGGGGGAGTACGAGCAGTACTTC,CASSHNRGEYEQYF
-,TRBJ2-1,TRBV4-1,-,TGCGCCAGCAGCCTAAGAGGAGTCAATGAGCAGTTCTTC,CASSLRGVNEQFF
many,TRBJ2-7,TRBV2,-,TGTGCCAGCACCTCATTGGACAGTCTCCCCTACGAGCAGTACTTC,CASTSLDSLPYEQYF
few,TRBJ1-1,TRBV5-1,TRBD1,TGCGCCAGCAGCACCCGGACAGGGCGTGCCACTGAAGCTTTCTTT,CASSTRTGRATEAFF
-,TRBJ2-2,TRBV29-1,TRBD1,TGCAGCGTTGAAAAGTCGGGACAGGGGGCTTATTACACCGGGGAGCTGTTTTTT,CSVEKSGQGAYYTGELFF